The clone carrying this T cell receptor (beta chain) was counted at least ten times. This sample is part of a study of T-cell reconstitution after alpha-beta-depleted transplantation in children. V lost 3 bases, J lost 0 bases, and 12 bases lay in between. The CDR3 sequence is 15 residues long. Per germline, CDR1 DFQATT and CDR2 SNEGSKA (reference sequence). The library targeted TCRbeta and was prepared with unique molecular identifiers. TCRdb reanalysed the PCR reads using MiXCR and keeps one entry per CDR3 protein. The sample carries roughly 300,000 distinct CDR3 sequences, more than 9% recorded once.

The receptor was isolated from a male patient between 2 and 10 years old who had a stem cell transplant for chronic granulomatous disease, so the T cells may come from the graft donor. The chain links TRBV20-1 to TRBJ2-1; TRBD2 is a possible D gene (6 bases). Sequencing used peripheral blood, obtained 180 days after TCRalphabeta/CD19-depleted stem cell transplant. DNA for the CDR3: TGCAGTGCTAGTCTTGGGGAGGCCTCCTACAATGAGCAGTTCTTC. Amino acid sequence: CSASLGEASYNEQFF.